These 16 T cell receptor beta chains came from one sample sequenced in a study of cytomegalovirus exposure and HLA in healthy donors. The PCR had 60 Vbeta and 13 Jbeta primers. Some clones are missing from TCRdb's copy, which holds only in-frame ones; the method was immunoSEQ multiplex PCR. The table shows 40,000 or so clones, with 50% to 75% occurring only once. Sequenced input: PBMCs. Source of these receptors: a human donor in good health.

This chain links TRBV15 with TRBJ2-7; D is ambiguous. V gave up 4 bases and J gave up 1 base, with 11 bases separating them. From germline, CDR1 is LNHNV and CDR2 YYDKDF (reference sequence). The CDR3 sequence is 14 residues long. The CDR3 spells CATSIEGVSYEQYF. CDR3 in DNA: TGTGCCACCAGCATTGAAGGAGTTTCCTACGAGCAGTACTTC. The entire variable domain, with the rest obtained from reference TRBV15 and TRBJ2-7, is as follows: DAMVIQNPRYQVTQFGKPVTLSCSQTLNHNVMYWYQQKSSQAPKLLFHYYDKDFNNEADTPDNFQSRRPNTSFCFLDIRSPGLGDTAMYLCATSIEGVSYEQYFGPGTRLTVT.

The genes are TRBV9 and TRBJ1-5, with 10 bases identical to TRBD1. The V segment lost 2 bases and the J segment 1 base; nucleotides outside the gene matches: 6. Germline-derived CDR1 and CDR2 are SGDLS and YYNGEE. The CDR3 has 17 amino acids. CDR3 protein: CASSVTTGGLSNQPQHF. CDR3 nucleotides: TGTGCCAGCAGCGTGACGACAGGGGGCCTGAGCAATCAGCCCCAGCATTTT.

The J gene is TRBJ1-2, the V gene TRBV2; D perhaps matches TRBD1 (6 bases). The CDR3 is 12 residues long. Trimming left V 4 bases short and J 7 bases short, with 10 bases between. Germline CDR1 is SNHLY and CDR2 is FYNNEI. Here the CDR3 reads CASSGTASGYTF. The CDR3 nucleotides are TGTGCCAGCAGTGGGACAGCCTCTGGCTACACCTTC.

In this sample, this clone turned up once. This chain uses TRBV29-1 with TRBJ2-1, with a possible D match to TRBD2 (6 bases). Germline V CDR1 and CDR2: SQVTM, ANQGSEA. The CDR3 has 15 amino acids. DNA of the CDR3: TGCACCGTAAGGATTCGGGGGACCTTAAGGAATGAGCAGTTCTTC. This codes for CTVRIRGTLRNEQFF.

The V call is TRBV7-9, the J call TRBJ1-2; TRBD1 is a possible D gene (5 bases). V was shortened by 2 bases and J by 5 bases, with 12 bases between the two germline ends. The CDR3 consists of 14 residues. CDR1 is SEHNR and CDR2 is FQNEAQ in the germline V gene (reference sequence). The CDR3 spells CASSLLEGLYGYTF. The CDR3, as DNA: TGTGCCAGCAGCTTACTGGAGGGGCTTTATGGCTACACCTTC. The full variable domain, in which reference TRBV7-9 and TRBJ1-2 provide the parts outside the CDR3, is DTGVSQNPRHKITKRGQNVTFRCDPISEHNRLYWYRQTLGQGPEFLTYFQNEAQLEKSRLLSDRFSAERPKGSFSTLEIQRTEQGDSAMYLCASSLLEGLYGYTFGSGTRLTVV.

In this sample, this clone turned up a few times. The chain couples TRBV28 to TRBJ2-7, with D tentatively TRBD1 (6 bases). V shed 5 bases and J shed 3 bases, with 8 bases lying between them. This CDR3 is 12 amino acids long. The germline V gene encodes CDR1 MDHEN and CDR2 SYDVKM. This CDR3 reads CASSTGYYEQYF. CDR3 nucleotides: TGTGCCAGCAGTACAGGGTACTACGAGCAGTACTTC.

V gene TRBV7-2 combines with J gene TRBJ2-5, with a tentative D call TRBD2 (6 bases). The CDR3 totals 16 residues. Per germline, CDR1 SGHTA and CDR2 FQGNSA. Trimming cost V 4 bases and J 2 bases, with 17 bases left between them. This CDR3 is CASSSRVGDWQETQYF. DNA for the CDR3: TGTGCCAGCAGCTCAAGGGTAGGGGACTGGCAAGAGACCCAGTACTTC.

This clone was seen a few times. The DNA of the CDR3 is TGTGCCAGCAGCTCCCGGGACAGGTGTGGGGAGACCCAGTACTTC. It codes for CASSSRDRCGETQYF. V and J are TRBV21-1 and TRBJ2-5; the table calls TRBD1, which could not be checked here. TRBV21-1 is described as a pseudogene. CDR3 length: 15 amino acids.

The J gene is TRBJ2-7, the V gene TRBV4-1; the match to TRBD2 covers 7 bases. The V gene end was trimmed by 5 bases and the J gene end by 4 bases; junction bases not matched to a gene: 11. Germline CDR1 MGHRA, CDR2 YSYEKL. The CDR3 is 15 amino acids. This CDR3 reads CASSERTGGLYEQYF. The CDR3 DNA is TGCGCCAGCAGCGAACGGACGGGGGGACTATACGAGCAGTACTTC.

This clone occurred a few times. The gene calls are TRBV7-2 and TRBJ2-7; maybe TRBD1 (5 bases). Trimming shortened V by 5 bases and J by 2 bases, and 10 bases separated the two germline ends. Germline CDR1 is SGHTA and CDR2 is FQGNSA. This CDR3 is built from 13 residues. CDR3 DNA: TGTGCCAGCAGCACCAGACAGACCTACGAGCAGTACTTC. As protein: CASSTRQTYEQYF. The complete variable domain, with remaining parts taken from reference TRBV7-2 and TRBJ2-7, reads GAGVSQSPSNKVTEKGKDVELRCDPISGHTALYWYRQSLGQGLEFLIYFQGNSAPDKSGLPSDRFSAERTGGSVSTLTIQRTQQEDSAVYLCASSTRQTYEQYFGPGTRLTVT.

The CDR3 spells CASSPDRNNEQFF. DNA of the CDR3: TGTGCCAGCAGTCCGGACAGAAACAATGAGCAGTTCTTC. The chain employs TRBV11-1 and TRBJ2-1, with D perhaps TRBD1 (6 bases). Deletions cut 6 bases from V and 5 bases from J, with 11 bases between. Germline CDR1 reads SGHAT; CDR2 reads FQDESV (reference sequence). The CDR3 loop spans 13 amino acids.

The V and J genes are TRBV2 and TRBJ1-5; 9 bases line up with TRBD1. The germline V gene encodes CDR1 SNHLY and CDR2 FYNNEI. The CDR3 contains 14 residues. V shed 4 bases and J 3 bases; nucleotides not matched to a gene: 1. The CDR3: CASSGDRDNQPQHF. The CDR3 DNA follows: TGTGCCAGCAGTGGGGACAGGGACAATCAGCCCCAGCATTTT.

CDR3: CASSVGTSPETQYF. In DNA form, the CDR3 reads TGTGCCAGCAGCGTAGGGACTAGCCCAGAGACCCAGTACTTC. The V gene is TRBV7-9, the J gene TRBJ2-5; 9 bases match TRBD2. Germline V gene sequence: CDR1 SEHNR, CDR2 FQNEAQ (reference sequence). The CDR3 extends over 14 amino acids. The J segment lost 4 bases and the V segment lost 5 bases, leaving 5 bases of the junction unmatched.

This clone occurred once. The chain joins TRBV13 to TRBJ1-6; weak D call: TRBD1 (5 bases). Germline V gives CDR1 PRHDT, CDR2 FYEKMQ (reference sequence). The CDR3 runs 13 residues. V was pared by 1 base and J by 10 bases, with 8 bases between. CDR3 coding DNA: TGTGCCAGCAGCTTAGCGGGGGACTCACCCCTCCACTTT. Its translation is CASSLAGDSPLHF.

The gene calls are TRBV28 and TRBJ1-2, with TRBD1 as a possible D gene (5 bases). Germline loops: CDR1 MDHEN, CDR2 SYDVKM. Between the trimmed V and J ends, which lost 4 bases and 7 bases, there was a span of 16 bases. CDR3 length: 14 amino acids. The chain's CDR3 is CASSSMARVAGYTF. Here the CDR3 DNA reads TGTGCCAGCAGTTCAATGGCCAGGGTGGCTGGCTACACCTTC.

This chain connects TRBV7-8 to TRBJ1-5, with D tentatively TRBD1 (6 bases). Per germline, CDR1 SGHVS and CDR2 FQNEAQ. V lost 2 bases, J lost 8 bases, and 13 bases lay in between. The CDR3 has 14 residues. The CDR3 sequence: CASSLQGQLKPQHF. The CDR3 region has the DNA TGTGCCAGCAGCTTACAGGGGCAACTGAAGCCCCAGCATTTT.